The 16 T cell receptor beta chains below come from one sample, sequenced in a study. TCRdb passed the RT-PCR reads through MiXCR, listing each CDR3 protein once. This sample has around 700,000 distinct CDR3 sequences, with 14% found just once. The sequencing input was memory CD4+ T cells from blood. The receptors here all came from a female donor in good health, serving as a healthy control.

This clonotype was seen repeatedly, ten times or more. This chain links TRBV7-2 with TRBJ2-1; no reliable D call. CDR3 length equals 12 residues. The germline gives CDR1 SGHTA, CDR2 FQGNSA. With 5 bases removed from V and 8 bases from J, the gap between germline ends came to 10 bases. CDR3: CASSETAYEQFF. The DNA for the CDR3 is TGTGCCAGCAGCGAGACTGCTTATGAGCAGTTCTTC.

This clonotype was observed many times. This chain joins TRBV5-1 and TRBJ1-1; weak D call: TRBD1 (5 bases). The CDR3 has 14 amino acids. Trimming cost V 0 bases and J 5 bases, with 11 bases left between them. Germline assignment: CDR1 SGHRS and CDR2 YFSETQ. The CDR3 protein is CASSLGGAGTEAFF. CDR3 in DNA: TGCGCCAGCAGCTTGGGAGGGGCTGGGACTGAAGCTTTCTTT.

Only a few counts were recorded for this clonotype. The chain links TRBV30 to TRBJ2-7; no clear D gene. The germline gives CDR1 GTSNPN, CDR2 SVGIG (reference sequence). The CDR3 has 14 residues. V was pared by 0 bases and J by 0 bases, with 9 bases between. The CDR3 DNA sequence: TGTGCCTGGAGTGTAGGTACGATCTCCTACGAGCAGTACTTC. It specifies CAWSVGTISYEQYF.

The gene calls are TRBV20-1 and TRBJ1-2; D gene unclear. The ends were cut back, 4 bases at V and 13 bases at J, with 7 bases in the middle. The CDR3 runs to 8 residues. Germline V gene lookup returns CDR1 DFQATT and CDR2 SNEGSKA (reference sequence). The CDR3 protein is CSANGFTF. The CDR3 DNA reads as TGCAGTGCTAACGGTTTCACCTTC.

This clonotype was seen a few times. This sequence joins TRBV13 and TRBJ1-1, with D unresolved. CDR3 length: 14 amino acids. Trimming left V 2 bases short and J 5 bases short, with 12 bases between. CDR1 and CDR2 (germline): PRHDT, FYEKMQ (reference sequence). Written as DNA, the CDR3 is TGTGCCAGCAGCTTATTCCACGTAGGTACTGAAGCTTTCTTT. Protein product: CASSLFHVGTEAFF.

The chain uses TRBV9 and TRBJ2-2; possibly TRBD2 for D (5 bases). The CDR3 extends over 13 amino acids. Looked up from germline, CDR1 is SGDLS and CDR2 is YYNGEE. Between the trimmed V and J ends, which lost 2 bases and 5 bases, there was a span of 7 bases. In nucleotides, the CDR3 is TGTGCCAGCAGCGTGGACTTAACCGGGGAGCTGTTTTTT. It translates to CASSVDLTGELFF. The full variable domain, with the rest looked up from reference TRBV9 and TRBJ2-2, is DSGVTQTPKHLITATGQRVTLRCSPRSGDLSVYWYQQSLDQGLQFLIQYYNGEERAKGNILERFSAQQFPDLHSELNLSSLELGDSALYFCASSVDLTGELFFGEGSRLTVL.

V usage is TRBV20-1 and J usage is TRBJ2-2; D could derive from TRBD1 or TRBD2 (5 bases each). This CDR3 has 14 residues. Germline values: CDR1 DFQATT, CDR2 SNEGSKA (reference sequence). V lost 4 bases and J lost 0, with 9 bases in between. The CDR3 nucleotides are TGCAGTGCTATGAGGGGTACGAACACCGGGGAGCTGTTTTTT. This sequence encodes CSAMRGTNTGELFF.

This chain links TRBV7-2 with TRBJ1-4; D possibly corresponds to TRBD1 (5 bases). Germline assignment: CDR1 SGHTA and CDR2 FQGNSA. The CDR3 length is 17 residues. Deletions cut 1 base from V and 6 bases from J, with 18 bases between. The CDR3 protein is CASSLGTGRRGDEKLFF. The CDR3 DNA reads TGTGCCAGCAGCTTAGGAACCGGGAGGCGGGGGGATGAAAAACTGTTTTTT.

The genes are TRBV20-1 and TRBJ1-1; a weak D match, TRBD1 (6 bases). Trimming removed 6 bases at V and 1 base at J, with 15 bases between. The CDR3 covers 14 residues. The germline gives CDR1 DFQATT, CDR2 SNEGSKA (reference sequence). The CDR3 DNA reads TGCAGTGCGACTACGGAGGGGGGGAACACTGAAGCTTTCTTT. Translating it yields CSATTEGGNTEAFF.

This clonotype was counted many times. This chain connects TRBV7-2 to TRBJ2-1; TRBD2 matches at 9 bases. This CDR3 spans 17 amino acids. The J segment lost 2 bases and the V segment lost 4 bases, leaving 9 bases of the junction unmatched. CDR1 SGHTA and CDR2 FQGNSA come from the germline V gene. The CDR3 bases are TGTGCCAGCAGCTCCCAAGGTAGCGGGGGTCCCTACAATGAGCAGTTCTTC. Translated, it gives CASSSQGSGGPYNEQFF.

This clonotype was seen only a few times. This chain links TRBV5-1 with TRBJ1-1; D is undetermined. CDR1 is SGHRS, CDR2 YFSETQ, per germline. Trimming shortened V by 4 bases and J by 5 bases, and 12 bases separated the two germline ends. The CDR3 has 13 residues. The CDR3: CASSHDSGTEAFF. The DNA of the CDR3 is TGCGCCAGCAGCCACGACTCGGGGACTGAAGCTTTCTTT. The entire variable domain, with the rest obtained from reference TRBV5-1 and TRBJ1-1, is as follows: KAGVTQTPRYLIKTRGQQVTLSCSPISGHRSVSWYQQTPGQGLQFLFEYFSETQRNKGNFPGRFSGRQFSNSRSEMNVSTLELGDSALYLCASSHDSGTEAFFGQGTRLTVV.

The chain carries TRBV18 and TRBJ1-2; D gene unclear. Trimming cost V 8 bases and J 2 bases, with 12 bases left between them. Germline loops: CDR1 KGHSH, CDR2 LQKENI. The length of the CDR3 is 13 residues. DNA of the CDR3: TGTGCCAGCGCCCAAACGGAAAACTATGGCTACACCTTC. It translates to CASAQTENYGYTF.

This clonotype has a single count. This chain links TRBV18 with TRBJ1-1; TRBD1 matches 8 bases. Losses at the gene ends were 6 bases for V and 4 bases for J; bases not matched to a gene: 13. This CDR3 comprises 16 residues. Germline V gene sequence: CDR1 KGHSH, CDR2 LQKENI. The DNA for the CDR3 is TGTGCCAGCTCGGAAATACAGGGGGACCTCGGCACTGAAGCTTTCTTT. The encoded protein is CASSEIQGDLGTEAFF.

The rearrangement links TRBV5-1 to TRBJ2-2, with D possibly being TRBD1 (5 bases). Trimming took off 1 base at V and 5 bases at J, with 9 bases between the two ends. Germline V lookup: CDR1 SGHRS, CDR2 YFSETQ. The CDR3 has 14 residues. The CDR3 here is CASSLSQGTGELFF. CDR3 coding DNA: TGCGCCAGCAGCTTGAGTCAGGGAACCGGGGAGCTGTTTTTT.

Written as DNA, the CDR3 is TGCAGTGCTAGAGTATTACAGGGGAACACCGGGGAGCTGTTTTTT. Translated, it gives CSARVLQGNTGELFF. The genes are TRBV20-1 and TRBJ2-2; D is perhaps TRBD1 (6 bases). Germline lookup yields CDR1 DFQATT and CDR2 SNEGSKA (reference sequence). V shed 1 base and J shed 1 base, with 10 bases lying between them. The CDR3 runs 15 residues.

The chain recombines TRBV12-3 or TRBV12-4 with TRBJ1-1; 8 nucleotides match TRBD1. The V and J ends lost 5 bases and 0 bases, in that order; junction bases with no gene match: 2. The CDR3 length is 14 residues. CDR3 nucleotide sequence: TGTGCCAGCAGTGAGGGACAGGTGAACACTGAAGCTTTCTTT. Protein: CASSEGQVNTEAFF.